The subject of this entry is one TCR beta chain. Its antigen is still unknown. PCR amplification relied on 60 Vbeta primers (plus 13 Jbeta primers). Clones were read by immunoSEQ multiplex PCR, and TCRdb kept only the in-frame ones, dropping some. This table holds 170,000 or so clones, around four fifths found once. The sample originates from a study of cytomegalovirus exposure and HLA in healthy donors. Across the whole study: The approximately 120 million unique TCR beta sequences, from about 180 million T cells, were found by an earlier analysis.

Overall study findings and caveats: Presence/absence analyses took donor sequencing depth as roughly uniform. It has been reported that TCR beta sequences accurately predicted the HLA-A and HLA-B alleles of most subjects.

Trimming removed 7 bases from V and 4 bases from J, with 11 bases in between. The CDR3 is made up of 13 amino acids. Germline V gene data show CDR1 as MNHEY and CDR2 as SVGAGI. The chain links TRBV6-5 to TRBJ1-5; D is uncertain. Sequencing input: PBMCs. The source of this sequence is a man in his fifties or sixties in good health and CMV-seronegative. The CDR3 spells CASKSGYNQPQHF. As DNA, the CDR3 is TGTGCCAGCAAGTCAGGTTATAATCAGCCCCAGCATTTT.